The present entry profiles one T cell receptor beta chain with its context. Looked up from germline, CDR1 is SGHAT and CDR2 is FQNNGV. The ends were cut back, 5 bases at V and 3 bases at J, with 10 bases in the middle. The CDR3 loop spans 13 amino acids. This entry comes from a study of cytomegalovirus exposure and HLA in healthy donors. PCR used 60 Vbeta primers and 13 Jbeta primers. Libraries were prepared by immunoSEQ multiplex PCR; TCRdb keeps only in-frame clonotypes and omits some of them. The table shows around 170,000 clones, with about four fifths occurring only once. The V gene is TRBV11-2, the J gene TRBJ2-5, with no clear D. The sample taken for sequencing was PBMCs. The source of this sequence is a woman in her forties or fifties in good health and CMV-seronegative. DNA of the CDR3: TGTGCCAGCAGCCCAGTGAGGAAAGAGACCCAGTACTTC. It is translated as CASSPVRKETQYF.